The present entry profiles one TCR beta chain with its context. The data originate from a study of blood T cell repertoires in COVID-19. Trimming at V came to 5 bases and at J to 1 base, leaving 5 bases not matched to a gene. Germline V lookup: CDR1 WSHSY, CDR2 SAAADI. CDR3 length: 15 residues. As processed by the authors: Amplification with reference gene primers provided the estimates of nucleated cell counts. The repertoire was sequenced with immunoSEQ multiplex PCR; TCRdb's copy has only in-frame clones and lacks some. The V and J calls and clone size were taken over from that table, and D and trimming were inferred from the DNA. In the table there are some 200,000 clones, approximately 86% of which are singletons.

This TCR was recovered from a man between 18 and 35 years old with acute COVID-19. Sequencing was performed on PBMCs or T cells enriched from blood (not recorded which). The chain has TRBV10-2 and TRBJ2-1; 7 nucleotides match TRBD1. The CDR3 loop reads CASSTTGSSYNEQFF. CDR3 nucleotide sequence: TGCGCCAGCAGTACGACAGGGAGTTCCTACAATGAGCAGTTCTTC.